A single sample is the source of the 23 T cell receptor beta chains below, sequenced in a study of blood T cell repertoires in COVID-19. The method was immunoSEQ multiplex PCR; TCRdb's version includes in-frame clones alone and lacks a portion of them. The sample contains approximately 140,000 clones, about 80% of which appear only once. The specimen sequenced was peripheral blood. The source of these receptors is a man between 70 and 80 years old with acute or convalescent COVID-19.

The chain employs TRBV9 and TRBJ1-2; weak D call: TRBD1 (5 bases). This CDR3 region has 13 residues. The V gene lost 0 bases and the J gene lost 8 bases, with 11 bases spanning the gap. Germline values: CDR1 SGDLS, CDR2 YYNGEE. The CDR3 protein is CASSVESGNGYTF. CDR3 DNA: TGTGCCAGCAGCGTAGAGTCAGGGAACGGCTACACCTTC. Complete variable domain (other parts from reference TRBV9 and TRBJ1-2): DSGVTQTPKHLITATGQRVTLRCSPRSGDLSVYWYQQSLDQGLQFLIQYYNGEERAKGNILERFSAQQFPDLHSELNLSSLELGDSALYFCASSVESGNGYTFGSGTRLTVV.

The V and J genes are TRBV12-3 or TRBV12-4 and TRBJ2-7, with D uncertain. This CDR3 is built from 13 residues. Deletions cut 1 base from V and 4 bases from J, with 8 bases between. The CDR3 loop reads CASSLGAGYEQYF. In DNA form, the CDR3 reads TGTGCCAGCAGTTTAGGGGCTGGGTACGAGCAGTACTTC.

This chain links TRBV11-2 with TRBJ2-5; 8 positions match TRBD1. The CDR3 is 15 residues long. From germline, CDR1 is SGHAT and CDR2 FQNNGV. The junction had 7 bases not matched to a gene; V was cut back by 2 bases and J by 5 bases. For the CDR3, the DNA is TGTGCCAGCAGCTTACGAGGACAGGGTGAGGAGACCCAGTACTTC. Protein: CASSLRGQGEETQYF.

The V gene is TRBV19, the J gene TRBJ1-5, with a possible D match to TRBD1 (5 bases). The CDR3 sequence is 15 residues long. CDR1 and CDR2 from the germline V gene are LNHDA and SQIVND (reference sequence). V was shortened by 7 bases and J by 2 bases, with 15 bases between the two germline ends. The DNA of the CDR3 is TGTGCCAGTAACCGTCCGGGGGGTGGCAATCAGCCCCAGCATTTT. This encodes CASNRPGGGNQPQHF.

In this sample, this clone turned up once. The V and J genes are TRBV7-8 and TRBJ1-2; the D gene is possibly TRBD1 (6 bases). The germline CDR1 and CDR2 sequences are SGHVS and FQNEAQ. The CDR3 is made up of 14 amino acids. The germline V and J ends were trimmed by 1 base and 3 bases, with 9 bases remaining between them. This CDR3 is CASSLDRADYGYTF. The CDR3 nucleotides are TGTGCCAGCAGCTTAGACAGGGCAGACTATGGCTACACCTTC.

The chain carries TRBV6-5 and TRBJ2-5, with TRBD2 identical over 8 bases. Trimming removed 4 bases from V and 1 base from J; junction bases left unmatched: 2. The CDR3 contains 14 residues. CDR1 is MNHEY, CDR2 SVGAGI, per germline. The CDR3 coding sequence is TGTGCCAGCAGTTGGACTAGCCGCCAAGAGACCCAGTACTTC. This sequence encodes CASSWTSRQETQYF.

The chain combines TRBV7-3 with TRBJ2-2, with TRBD1 matching 10 bases. The CDR3 covers 15 residues. Germline CDR1 SGHTA, CDR2 FQGTGA. V lost 5 bases, J lost 6 bases, and 6 bases stayed unmatched. The CDR3 sequence is CASSPRDRGPGELFF. CDR3 DNA: TGTGCCAGCAGCCCCCGGGACAGGGGCCCCGGGGAGCTGTTTTTT.

This CDR3 is CASSRDRSFGDGYTF. The DNA of the CDR3 is TGTGCCAGCAGTAGGGACAGGTCCTTTGGAGATGGCTACACCTTC. The chain employs TRBV27 and TRBJ1-2; 8 bases are shared with TRBD1. Germline trimming cut 5 bases from V and 6 bases from J; bases unmatched to any gene: 11. The CDR3 contains 15 residues. Germline assignment: CDR1 MNHEY and CDR2 SMNVEV (reference sequence).

V gene TRBV5-4 combines with J gene TRBJ2-2; D gene uncertain. Per the germline V gene, CDR1 is SGHNT and CDR2 is YYREEE (reference sequence). The V end was cut by 3 bases, the J end by 7 bases, with 13 bases between. The CDR3 covers 14 residues. DNA for the CDR3: TGTGCCAGCAGCTGGAATCTCGGCGGCGGGGAGCTGTTTTTT. Translating gives CASSWNLGGGELFF. The entire variable domain, with the rest obtained from reference TRBV5-4 and TRBJ2-2, is as follows: ETGVTQSPTHLIKTRGQQVTLRCSSQSGHNTVSWYQQALGQGPQFIFQYYREEENGRGNFPPRFSGLQFPNYSSELNVNALELDDSALYLCASSWNLGGGELFFGEGSRLTVL.

This sequence joins TRBV18 and TRBJ2-7; 7 bases match TRBD1. V gave up 3 bases and J gave up 5 bases; unmatched junction bases: 7. Germline CDR1 reads KGHSH; CDR2 reads LQKENI. There are 14 residues in the CDR3. The CDR3 loop is CASSPDRASDEQYF. The CDR3 coding sequence is TGTGCCAGCTCACCTGACAGGGCAAGCGACGAGCAGTACTTC. The variable domain in full, completed from reference TRBV18 and TRBJ2-7, reads NAGVMQNPRHLVRRRGQEARLRCSPMKGHSHVYWYRQLPEEGLKFMVYLQKENIIDESGMPKERFSAEFPKEGPSILRIQQVVRGDSAAYFCASSPDRASDEQYFGPGTRLTVT.

The rearrangement joins TRBV18 to TRBJ1-4; D is uncertain. This CDR3 contains 13 residues. V was shortened by 2 bases and J by 8 bases, with 9 bases between the two germline ends. The germline V gene has CDR1 KGHSH and CDR2 LQKENI. The CDR3 spells CASSPGREEKLFF. Here the CDR3 DNA reads TGTGCCAGCTCACCAGGCCGGGAGGAAAAACTGTTTTTT.

The CDR3 bases are TGTGCCAGCACCCCCGGGGGGACCCAGTACTTC. This sequence encodes CASTPGGTQYF. This rearrangement joins TRBV2 to TRBJ2-5, with D possibly matching TRBD2 (6 bases). Germline V gene lookup returns CDR1 SNHLY and CDR2 FYNNEI. CDR3 length: 11 amino acids. Trimming took 7 bases from V and 7 from J, leaving 10 bases between them.

J is TRBJ1-3 and V is TRBV7-2; D perhaps matches TRBD1 (6 bases). The CDR3 totals 16 residues. V lost 2 bases, J lost 3 bases, and 14 bases lay in between. Germline values: CDR1 SGHTA, CDR2 FQGNSA. CDR3 sequence reads: CASSLKGEPDGNTIYF. The CDR3 DNA reads as TGTGCCAGCAGCTTAAAGGGGGAGCCCGATGGAAACACCATATATTTT.

The J gene is TRBJ1-1, the V gene TRBV12-3 or TRBV12-4; D gene unclear. V lost 6 bases and J lost 4, with 9 bases in between. The CDR3 spans 12 residues. The CDR3 sequence is CASSLRSTEAFF. For the CDR3, the DNA is TGTGCCAGCAGCCTACGGTCCACTGAAGCTTTCTTT.

The chain links TRBV11-2 to TRBJ2-2, with 11 bases fitting TRBD2. The CDR3 contains 16 residues. The V gene's germline CDR1 is SGHAT and CDR2 FQNNGV. Losses at the gene ends were 5 bases for V and 0 bases for J; bases not matched to a gene: 2. The CDR3 DNA is TGTGCCAGCAGCGTACTAGCGGGGGCGAACACCGGGGAGCTGTTTTTT. This sequence encodes CASSVLAGANTGELFF. Complete variable domain (other parts from reference TRBV11-2 and TRBJ2-2): EAGVAQSPRYKIIEKRQSVAFWCNPISGHATLYWYQQILGQGPKLLIQFQNNGVVDDSQLPKDRFSAERLKGVDSTLKIQPAKLEDSAVYLCASSVLAGANTGELFFGEGSRLTVL.

The V and J genes are TRBV28 and TRBJ1-5, with 8 bases fitting TRBD1. This CDR3 has 16 amino acids. V lost 7 bases to trimming and J lost 2 bases; unmatched junction nucleotides: 10. Germline V gene data show CDR1 as MDHEN and CDR2 as SYDVKM. The CDR3 DNA is TGTGCCAGCAAAGGGACAGGCGAAATGGGCAATCAGCCCCAGCATTTT. Translating it yields CASKGTGEMGNQPQHF.

This clone was recorded only once. This chain links TRBV12-3 or TRBV12-4 with TRBJ1-3; maybe TRBD1 (5 bases). V was clipped by 2 bases and J by 4 bases, with 6 bases between them. The CDR3 loop spans 13 amino acids. The CDR3 nucleotides read TGTGCCAGCAGTTTATGGACAGGAAACACCATATATTTT. This encodes CASSLWTGNTIYF.

The CDR3 DNA follows: TGCGCCAGCAGCTCGCAGACAGGGGGCGTTCAAGGCGAGACCCAGTACTTC. Residues: CASSSQTGGVQGETQYF. This chain uses TRBV5-1 with TRBJ2-5, with 10 bases matching TRBD1. The V gene's germline CDR1 is SGHRS and CDR2 YFSETQ. The CDR3 loop spans 17 amino acids. Trimming at V came to 3 bases and at J to 5 bases, leaving 13 bases not matched to a gene.

The J gene is TRBJ2-7, the V gene TRBV19, with 8 bases lining up with TRBD2. Looked up from germline, CDR1 is LNHDA and CDR2 is SQIVND (reference sequence). V lost 4 bases and J lost 2; bases outside the gene matches: 1. The CDR3 has 13 amino acids. CDR3 sequence reads: CASSTGGPYEQYF. CDR3 DNA sequence: TGTGCCAGTAGTACGGGAGGGCCCTACGAGCAGTACTTC.

The chain uses TRBV9 and TRBJ2-7; a weak D match, TRBD1 (5 bases). Germline values: CDR1 SGDLS, CDR2 YYNGEE. This CDR3 has 15 residues. Trimming pared 3 bases from V and 2 bases from J, leaving 15 bases between. The CDR3 region has the DNA TGTGCCAGCAGCGAAGGTACAGGTATCACCTACGAGCAGTACTTC. It specifies CASSEGTGITYEQYF. The full variable domain, with the rest looked up from reference TRBV9 and TRBJ2-7, is DSGVTQTPKHLITATGQRVTLRCSPRSGDLSVYWYQQSLDQGLQFLIQYYNGEERAKGNILERFSAQQFPDLHSELNLSSLELGDSALYFCASSEGTGITYEQYFGPGTRLTVT.

The chain joins TRBV9 to TRBJ2-5; 7 bases match TRBD2. J was trimmed by 5 bases and V by 3 bases; bases with no gene match: 7. CDR1 SGDLS and CDR2 YYNGEE come from the germline V gene. The CDR3 length is 14 residues. The chain's CDR3 is CASSGGSWRETQYF. The CDR3 bases are TGTGCCAGCAGCGGCGGGAGTTGGCGGGAGACCCAGTACTTC.

The chain employs TRBV15 and TRBJ2-7; TRBD1 is a possible D gene (5 bases). The CDR3 loop spans 15 amino acids. Germline assignment: CDR1 LNHNV and CDR2 YYDKDF (reference sequence). Trimming shortened V by 1 base and J by 1 base, and 11 bases separated the two germline ends. CDR3 loop: CATSRADSSSYEQYF. The CDR3 DNA is TGTGCCACCAGCAGAGCAGACAGCTCTTCCTACGAGCAGTACTTC.

This clone occurred a few times. CDR3 sequence reads: CASSLRQGVSEAFF. Here the CDR3 DNA reads TGCGCCAGCAGCTTGCGGCAGGGGGTTAGTGAAGCTTTCTTT. V and J are TRBV5-1 and TRBJ1-1, with TRBD1 matching 7 bases. V dropped 1 base and J dropped 7; count of bases not matched to a gene: 7. The CDR3 runs 14 residues. Germline CDR1 SGHRS, CDR2 YFSETQ. The complete variable domain, with remaining parts taken from reference TRBV5-1 and TRBJ1-1, reads KAGVTQTPRYLIKTRGQQVTLSCSPISGHRSVSWYQQTPGQGLQFLFEYFSETQRNKGNFPGRFSGRQFSNSRSEMNVSTLELGDSALYLCASSLRQGVSEAFFGQGTRLTVV.